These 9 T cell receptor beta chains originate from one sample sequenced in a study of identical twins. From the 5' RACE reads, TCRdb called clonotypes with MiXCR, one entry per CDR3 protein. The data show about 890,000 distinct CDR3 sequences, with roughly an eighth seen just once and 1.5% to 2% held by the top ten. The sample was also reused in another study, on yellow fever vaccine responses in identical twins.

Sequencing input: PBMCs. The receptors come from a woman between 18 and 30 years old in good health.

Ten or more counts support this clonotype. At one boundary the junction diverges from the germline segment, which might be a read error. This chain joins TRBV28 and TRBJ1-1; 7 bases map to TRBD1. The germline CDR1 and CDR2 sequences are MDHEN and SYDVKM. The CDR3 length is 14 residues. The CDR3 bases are TGTGCCAGCAGTACCCGACAGGGTACCCCCTCTGATCGGTTT. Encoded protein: CASSTRQGTPSDRF.

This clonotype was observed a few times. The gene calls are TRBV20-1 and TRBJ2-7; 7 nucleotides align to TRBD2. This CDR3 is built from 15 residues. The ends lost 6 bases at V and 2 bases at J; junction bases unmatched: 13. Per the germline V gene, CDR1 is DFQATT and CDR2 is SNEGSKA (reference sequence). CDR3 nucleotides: TGCAGTGCAAGCCCATCTAGCGGACTCACCTACGAGCAGTACTTC. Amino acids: CSASPSSGLTYEQYF.

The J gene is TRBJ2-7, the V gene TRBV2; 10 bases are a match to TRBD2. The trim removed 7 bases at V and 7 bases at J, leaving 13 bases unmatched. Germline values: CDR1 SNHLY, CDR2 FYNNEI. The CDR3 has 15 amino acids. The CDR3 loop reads CASTHGASGSGEQYF. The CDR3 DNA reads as TGTGCCAGCACCCATGGGGCTAGCGGGAGCGGGGAGCAGTACTTC.

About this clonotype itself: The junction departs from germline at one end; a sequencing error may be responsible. The CDR3 sequence is CATSQAGTGTSKNIQYF. The DNA of the CDR3 is TGTGCCACCAGCCAAGCTGGGACCGGGACTAGCAAAAACATTCAGTACTTC. The chain couples TRBV3-1 to TRBJ2-4; 8 bases match TRBD2. The CDR3 runs to 17 residues. CDR1 and CDR2 from the germline V gene are LGHDT and YNNKEL (reference sequence).

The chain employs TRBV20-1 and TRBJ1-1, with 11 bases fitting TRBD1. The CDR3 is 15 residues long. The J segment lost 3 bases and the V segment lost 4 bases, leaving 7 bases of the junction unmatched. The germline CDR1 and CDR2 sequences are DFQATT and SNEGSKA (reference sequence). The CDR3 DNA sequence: TGCAGTGCTACCAGGGACAGGGGGACGGACACTGAAGCTTTCTTT. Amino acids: CSATRDRGTDTEAFF.

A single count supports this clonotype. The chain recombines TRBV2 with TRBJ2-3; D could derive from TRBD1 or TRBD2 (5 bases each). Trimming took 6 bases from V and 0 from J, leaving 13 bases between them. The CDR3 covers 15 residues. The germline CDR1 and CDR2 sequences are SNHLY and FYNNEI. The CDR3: CASRTPGASTDTQYF. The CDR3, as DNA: TGTGCCAGCAGGACGCCCGGGGCAAGCACAGATACGCAGTATTTT.

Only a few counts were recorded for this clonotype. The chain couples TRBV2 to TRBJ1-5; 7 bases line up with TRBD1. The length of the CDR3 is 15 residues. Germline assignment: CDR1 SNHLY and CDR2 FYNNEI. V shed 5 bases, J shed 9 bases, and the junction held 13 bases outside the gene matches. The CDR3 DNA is TGTGCCAGCAGTCAAACCTCAGGGGGGACAGCGCCCCAGCATTTT. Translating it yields CASSQTSGGTAPQHF.

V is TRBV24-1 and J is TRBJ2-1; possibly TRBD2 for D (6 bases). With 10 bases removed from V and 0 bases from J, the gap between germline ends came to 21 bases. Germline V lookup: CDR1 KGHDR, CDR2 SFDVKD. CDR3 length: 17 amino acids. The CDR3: CATSSPRAGSSYNEQFF. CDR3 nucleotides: TGTGCCACTAGTTCTCCCCGCGCGGGGAGCTCCTACAATGAGCAGTTCTTC.

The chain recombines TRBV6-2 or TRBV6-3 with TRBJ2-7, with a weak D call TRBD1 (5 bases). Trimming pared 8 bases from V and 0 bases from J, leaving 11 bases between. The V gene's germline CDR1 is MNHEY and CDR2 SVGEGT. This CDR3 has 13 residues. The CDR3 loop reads CASRTQSSYEQYF. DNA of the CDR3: TGTGCCAGCCGGACACAGAGCTCCTACGAGCAGTACTTC.